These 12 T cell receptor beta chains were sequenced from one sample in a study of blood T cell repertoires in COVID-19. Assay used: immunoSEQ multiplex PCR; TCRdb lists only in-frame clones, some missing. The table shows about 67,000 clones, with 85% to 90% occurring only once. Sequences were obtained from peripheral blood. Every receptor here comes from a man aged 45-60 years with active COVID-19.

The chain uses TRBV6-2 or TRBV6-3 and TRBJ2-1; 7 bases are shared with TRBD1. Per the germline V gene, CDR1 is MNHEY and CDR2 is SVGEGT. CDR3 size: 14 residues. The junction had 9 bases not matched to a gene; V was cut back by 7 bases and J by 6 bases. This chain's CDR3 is CASTPDRVGNEQFF. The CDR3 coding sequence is TGTGCCAGCACCCCCGACAGGGTAGGCAATGAGCAGTTCTTC.

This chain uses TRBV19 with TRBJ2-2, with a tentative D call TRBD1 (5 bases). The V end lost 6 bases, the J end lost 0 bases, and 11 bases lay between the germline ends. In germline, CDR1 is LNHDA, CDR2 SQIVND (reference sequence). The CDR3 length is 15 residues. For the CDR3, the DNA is TGTGCCAGTAGCTACAGGATAACGAACACCGGGGAGCTGTTTTTT. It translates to CASSYRITNTGELFF.

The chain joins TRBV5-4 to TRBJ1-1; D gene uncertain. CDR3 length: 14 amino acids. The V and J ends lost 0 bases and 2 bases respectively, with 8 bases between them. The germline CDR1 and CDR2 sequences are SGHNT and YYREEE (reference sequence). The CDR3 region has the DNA TGTGCCAGCAGCTTGGGGCGGATTAACACTGAAGCTTTCTTT. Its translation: CASSLGRINTEAFF.

The CDR3 protein is CASSNLQGTGTDTQYF. As DNA, the CDR3 is TGTGCCAGTAGTAACTTACAGGGGACGGGGACAGATACGCAGTATTTT. This chain joins TRBV19 and TRBJ2-3; TRBD1 matches at 7 bases. V was clipped by 4 bases and J by 3 bases; unmatched bases: 10. This CDR3 comprises 16 residues. Germline lookup yields CDR1 LNHDA and CDR2 SQIVND (reference sequence). The whole variable domain, filled in from reference TRBV19 and TRBJ2-3, reads DGGITQSPKYLFRKEGQNVTLSCEQNLNHDAMYWYRQDPGQGLRLIYYSQIVNDFQKGDIAEGYSVSREKKESFPLTVTSAQKNPTAFYLCASSNLQGTGTDTQYFGPGTRLTVL.

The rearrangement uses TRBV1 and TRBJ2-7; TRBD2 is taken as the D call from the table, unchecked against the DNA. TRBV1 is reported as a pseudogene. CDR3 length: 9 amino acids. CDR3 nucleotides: TGCACCAGCAGCCAAGCCCGGGGGGTC. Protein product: CTSSQARGV.

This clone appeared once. CDR3 sequence: CASSSTGAKYEQYF. CDR3 DNA sequence: TGTGCCAGCAGCTCGACAGGCGCTAAATACGAGCAGTACTTC. The chain links TRBV6-5 to TRBJ2-7; D might be TRBD1 (6 bases). Germline lookup yields CDR1 MNHEY and CDR2 SVGAGI. Trimming took off 6 bases at V and 4 bases at J, with 16 bases between the two ends. The CDR3 extends over 14 amino acids.

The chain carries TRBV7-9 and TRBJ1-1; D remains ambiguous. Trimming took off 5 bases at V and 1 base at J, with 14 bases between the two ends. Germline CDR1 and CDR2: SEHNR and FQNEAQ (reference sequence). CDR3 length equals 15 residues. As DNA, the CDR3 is TGTGCCAGCAGCCCTTCCGGCGGAGGGAACACTGAAGCTTTCTTT. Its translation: CASSPSGGGNTEAFF.

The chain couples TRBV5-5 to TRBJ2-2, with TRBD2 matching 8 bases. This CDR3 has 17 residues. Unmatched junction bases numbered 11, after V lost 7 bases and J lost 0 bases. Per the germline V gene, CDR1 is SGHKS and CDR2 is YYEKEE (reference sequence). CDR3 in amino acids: CASGTELAVANTGELFF. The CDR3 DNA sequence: TGTGCCAGCGGTACCGAACTAGCGGTTGCGAACACCGGGGAGCTGTTTTTT.

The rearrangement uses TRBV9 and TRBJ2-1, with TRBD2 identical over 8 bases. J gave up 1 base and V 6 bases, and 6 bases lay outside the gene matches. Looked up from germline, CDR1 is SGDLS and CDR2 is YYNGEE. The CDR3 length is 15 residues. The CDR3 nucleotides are TGTGCCAGCACCGAACTAGCGGATTCCTACAATGAGCAGTTCTTC. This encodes CASTELADSYNEQFF.

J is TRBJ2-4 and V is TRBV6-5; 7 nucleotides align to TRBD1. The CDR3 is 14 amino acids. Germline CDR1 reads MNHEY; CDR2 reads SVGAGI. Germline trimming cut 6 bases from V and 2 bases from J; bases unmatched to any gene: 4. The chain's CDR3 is CASRTGTSKNIQYF. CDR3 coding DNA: TGTGCCAGCAGGACAGGGACATCCAAAAACATTCAGTACTTC.

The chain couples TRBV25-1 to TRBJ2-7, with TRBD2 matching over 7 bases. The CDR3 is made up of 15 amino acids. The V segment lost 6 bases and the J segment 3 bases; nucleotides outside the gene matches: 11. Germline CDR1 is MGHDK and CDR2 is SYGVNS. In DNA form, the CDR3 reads TGTGCCAGCAGAGCACGGGGGGAGGTAAGCTACGAGCAGTACTTC. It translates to CASRARGEVSYEQYF.

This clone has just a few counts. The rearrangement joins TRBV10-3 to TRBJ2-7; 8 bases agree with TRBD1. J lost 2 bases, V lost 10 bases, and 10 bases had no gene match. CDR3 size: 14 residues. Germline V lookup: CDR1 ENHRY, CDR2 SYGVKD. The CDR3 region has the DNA TGTGCCACGAGTCCAGGGGGCCCTACCTACGAGCAGTACTTC. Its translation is CATSPGGPTYEQYF.